The 7 T cell receptor beta chains listed next were all sequenced from one sample in a study of regulatory T cells in long-lasting Graves disease. The time point here: persistent/refractory GD, antithyroid drugs over 5 years with positive TRAb. After RNA was extracted from PBMCs, the TCR library was made from it. CDR3 regions were amplified by Arm-PCR using iRepertoire HTBI primers to build TCR beta libraries. TCRdb redid the calling of the multiplex PCR reads with MiXCR, one entry per CDR3 protein. The sample has a few hundred thousand distinct CDR3 sequences; around 24% are singletons. This specimen consisted of peripheral blood mononuclear cells (PBMCs), obtained when the disease was refractory, from a patient treated with antithyroid drugs. Receptors originate from a female donor with Graves disease.

Ten or more counts support this clonotype. The J gene is TRBJ1-1, the V gene TRBV11-2, with D perhaps matching TRBD1 (6 bases). CDR3 size: 15 residues. Germline V lookup: CDR1 SGHAT, CDR2 FQNNGV. The germline V and J ends were trimmed by 5 bases and 4 bases, with 17 bases remaining between them. This chain's CDR3 is CASSRVQGGITEAFF. The CDR3 DNA reads TGTGCCAGCAGCCGCGTACAGGGTGGGATCACTGAAGCTTTCTTT.

This clonotype was recorded at least ten times. The chain combines TRBV29-1 with TRBJ1-1; the D is unclear. V was shortened by 4 bases and J by 4 bases, with 13 bases between the two germline ends. Per germline, CDR1 SQVTM and CDR2 ANQGSEA. The CDR3 spans 13 residues. This chain's CDR3 is CSVVSMVITEAFF. DNA for the CDR3: TGCAGCGTTGTGAGTATGGTAATCACTGAAGCTTTCTTT.

In its sample, this clonotype was seen many times. For the CDR3, the DNA is TGTGCCAGCAGTGTATCCCCGGGACTAAACACAGATACGCAGTATTTT. It encodes CASSVSPGLNTDTQYF. The chain links TRBV28 to TRBJ2-3; 7 nucleotides align to TRBD2. Germline CDR1 and CDR2: MDHEN and SYDVKM. V shed 5 bases and J 2 bases; nucleotides not matched to a gene: 10. CDR3 length: 16 amino acids.

This clonotype has only a few counts. This chain joins TRBV5-1 and TRBJ1-2; no firm D call. CDR3 size: 12 residues. The germline V and J ends were trimmed by 5 bases and 2 bases, with 7 bases remaining between them. The germline CDR1 and CDR2 sequences are SGHRS and YFSETQ. The CDR3 sequence is CASRDGNYGYTF. The CDR3 DNA reads TGCGCCAGCAGGGACGGGAACTATGGCTACACCTTC.

The genes are TRBV19 and TRBJ2-2; 8 bases are shared with TRBD2. This CDR3 comprises 16 residues. V shed 6 bases, J shed 5 bases, and the junction held 11 bases outside the gene matches. The germline V gene encodes CDR1 LNHDA and CDR2 SQIVND (reference sequence). The CDR3 loop reads CASRISGKRWTGELFF. CDR3 nucleotide sequence: TGTGCCAGTAGAATTAGCGGGAAGAGGTGGACCGGGGAGCTGTTTTTT.

The gene calls are TRBV6-2 or TRBV6-3 and TRBJ2-1; 11 positions agree with TRBD2. The CDR3 length is 17 residues. CDR1 MNHEY and CDR2 SVGEGT come from the germline V gene. V trimming: 5 bases; J trimming: 9 bases; junction bases outside the gene matches: 15. CDR3 sequence reads: CASSEATSGSRFGEQFF. For the CDR3, the DNA is TGTGCCAGCAGTGAGGCCACTAGCGGGAGTCGGTTTGGTGAGCAGTTCTTC.

The gene calls are TRBV29-1 and TRBJ2-2; 7 positions agree with TRBD1. The V and J ends lost 3 bases and 2 bases, in that order; junction bases with no gene match: 6. Germline CDR1 SQVTM, CDR2 ANQGSEA. This CDR3 is built from 15 residues. This chain's CDR3 is CSVDVQGRNTGELFF. In DNA, the CDR3 is TGCAGCGTTGACGTACAGGGGCGAAACACCGGGGAGCTGTTTTTT.